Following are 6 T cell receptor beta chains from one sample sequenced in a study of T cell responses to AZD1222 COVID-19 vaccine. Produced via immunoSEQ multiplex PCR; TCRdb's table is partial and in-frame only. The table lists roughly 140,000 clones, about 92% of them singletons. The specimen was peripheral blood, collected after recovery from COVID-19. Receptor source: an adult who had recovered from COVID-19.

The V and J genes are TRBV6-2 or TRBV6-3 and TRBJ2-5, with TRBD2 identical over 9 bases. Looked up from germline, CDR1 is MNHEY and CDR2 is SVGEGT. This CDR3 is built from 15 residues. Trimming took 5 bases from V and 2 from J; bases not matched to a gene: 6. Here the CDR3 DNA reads TGTGCCAGCAGTGCCTTGACTAGCGGTCAAGAGACCCAGTACTTC. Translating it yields CASSALTSGQETQYF.

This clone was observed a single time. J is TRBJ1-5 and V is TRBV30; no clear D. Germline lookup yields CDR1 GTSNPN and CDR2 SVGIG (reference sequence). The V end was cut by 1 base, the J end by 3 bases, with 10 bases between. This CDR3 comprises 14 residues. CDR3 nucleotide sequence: TGTGCCTGGAGTGATGGCCTCCCCAATCAGCCCCAGCATTTT. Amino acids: CAWSDGLPNQPQHF.

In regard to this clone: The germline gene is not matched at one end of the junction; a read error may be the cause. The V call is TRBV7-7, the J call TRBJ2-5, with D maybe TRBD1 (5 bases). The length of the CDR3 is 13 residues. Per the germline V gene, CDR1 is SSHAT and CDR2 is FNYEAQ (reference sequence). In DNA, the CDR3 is TGTGCTAGCAGCTCCAGGGACCAAGAGACCCAGTACTTC. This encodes CASSSRDQETQYF. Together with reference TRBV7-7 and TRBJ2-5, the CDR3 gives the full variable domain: GAGVSQSPRYKVTKRGQDVTLRCDPISSHATLYWYQQALGQGPEFLTYFNYEAQPDKSGLPSDRFSAERPEGSISTLTIQRTEQRDSAMYRCASSSRDQETQYFGPGTRLLVL.

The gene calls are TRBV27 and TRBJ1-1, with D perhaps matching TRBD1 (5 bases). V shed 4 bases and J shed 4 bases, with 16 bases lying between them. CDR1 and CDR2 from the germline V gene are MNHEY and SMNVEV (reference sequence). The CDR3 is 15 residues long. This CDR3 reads CASSSPLRVGTEAFF. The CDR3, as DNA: TGTGCCAGCAGTTCGCCCCTCAGGGTAGGCACTGAAGCTTTCTTT.

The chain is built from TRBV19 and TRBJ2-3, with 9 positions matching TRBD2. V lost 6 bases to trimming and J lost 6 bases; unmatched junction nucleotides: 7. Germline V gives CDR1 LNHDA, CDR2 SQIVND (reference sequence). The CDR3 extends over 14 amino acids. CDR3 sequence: CASRVSGSTDTQYF. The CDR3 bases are TGTGCCAGTAGAGTTAGCGGGAGTACCGATACGCAGTATTTT.

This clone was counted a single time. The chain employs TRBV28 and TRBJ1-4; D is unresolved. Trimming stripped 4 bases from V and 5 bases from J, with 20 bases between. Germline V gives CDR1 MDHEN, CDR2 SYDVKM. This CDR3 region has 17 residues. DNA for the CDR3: TGTGCCAGCAGTTCCTTCCGTAATCCATCTGGCAATGAAAAACTGTTTTTT. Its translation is CASSSFRNPSGNEKLFF.